The 5 T cell receptor beta chains below were found in one sample sequenced in a study of blood T cell repertoires in COVID-19. The repertoire was sequenced with immunoSEQ multiplex PCR; TCRdb's copy has only in-frame clones and lacks some. The top ten hold under 2.5% of the sample, which has about 220,000 clones, over 75% seen once. The sequenced sample consisted of peripheral blood. The receptors here all came from a man aged 40-49 years with active or convalescent COVID-19.

The V gene is TRBV28, the J gene TRBJ1-2, with D maybe TRBD1 (5 bases). V was pared by 3 bases and J by 1 base, with 15 bases between. This CDR3 comprises 16 residues. Germline V gene data show CDR1 as MDHEN and CDR2 as SYDVKM. Here the CDR3 DNA reads TGTGCCAGCAGTTTCGCTTTACAGGAGATTAACTATGGCTACACCTTC. As protein: CASSFALQEINYGYTF.

This chain connects TRBV28 to TRBJ2-7; a weak D match, TRBD1 (5 bases). This CDR3 has 15 amino acids. V lost 1 base and J lost 6, with 16 bases in between. Germline CDR1 MDHEN, CDR2 SYDVKM. CDR3 region: CASSLLPGIMGEQYF. The CDR3, as DNA: TGTGCCAGCAGTTTATTGCCAGGGATAATGGGCGAGCAGTACTTC.

The chain carries TRBV28 and TRBJ1-2, with 8 bases lining up with TRBD1. V dropped 4 bases and J dropped 4; count of bases not matched to a gene: 11. The CDR3 consists of 16 residues. Germline lookup yields CDR1 MDHEN and CDR2 SYDVKM. CDR3 sequence (DNA): TGTGCCAGCAGTTCCGGACCGGGACAGGATTTCTATGGCTACACCTTC. Its protein product is CASSSGPGQDFYGYTF.

In nucleotides, the CDR3 is TGTGCCAGCAGCGGGGACAGAACGGGATATGGCTACACCTTC. Encoded protein: CASSGDRTGYGYTF. This rearrangement joins TRBV7-9 to TRBJ1-2; 7 bases agree with TRBD1. The CDR3 covers 14 residues. With 5 bases clipped from V and 5 bases from J, the junction kept 8 bases outside the gene matches. Germline V lookup: CDR1 SEHNR, CDR2 FQNEAQ (reference sequence).

This clone came up once. This chain joins TRBV5-4 and TRBJ2-7, with TRBD1 matching 7 bases. This CDR3 has 15 amino acids. Germline V gene data show CDR1 as SGHNT and CDR2 as YYREEE (reference sequence). With V trimmed by 4 bases and J by 2 bases, 9 bases remained unmatched. CDR3 sequence reads: CASSVRDRGAYEQYF. The CDR3 DNA sequence: TGTGCCAGCAGCGTCCGGGACAGAGGGGCCTACGAGCAGTACTTC.